A single sample gave rise to the 30 T cell receptor beta chains below, sequenced in a study of GPR56 and killer-like receptors on CD4 memory cells. FACS enrichment separated five CD4+ populations based on killer cell lectin-like receptor and GPR56 expression. With the reads reprocessed, TCRdb shows one record per CDR3 protein and no DNA. This sample's table has about 2,400 distinct CDR3 sequences. Specimen: memory CD4+ T cells from blood. The receptors originated from a human donor in good health.

This clonotype is called medium-sized based on its frequency. The chain has TRBV18 and TRBJ2-3; checking the TCRdb D call of TRBD1 is not possible without DNA. The CDR3 totals 15 residues. Per the germline V gene, CDR1 is KGHSH and CDR2 is LQKENI. The CDR3 region is CASSPDQGSTDTQYF.

V is TRBV28 and J is TRBJ1-1; the D call of TRBD1 rests on TCRdb alone, since no DNA is present to check it. Germline CDR1 MDHEN, CDR2 SYDVKM. This CDR3 has 14 residues. The CDR3 here is CASSPPPENTEAFF.

This clonotype ranks as medium-sized in terms of frequency. V gene TRBV6-5 combines with J gene TRBJ2-7. The CDR3 spans 12 residues. Looked up from germline, CDR1 is MNHEY and CDR2 is SVGAGI. This chain's CDR3 is CASSSQPYEQYF.

V usage is TRBV5-5 and J usage is TRBJ1-3. Looked up from germline, CDR1 is SGHKS and CDR2 is YYEKEE (reference sequence). The CDR3 is 14 residues long. CDR3 sequence reads: CASSPQSSGNTIYF. The complete variable domain, with remaining parts taken from reference TRBV5-5 and TRBJ1-3, reads DAGVTQSPTHLIKTRGQQVTLRCSPISGHKSVSWYQQVLGQGPQFIFQYYEKEERGRGNFPDRFSARQFPNYSSELNVNALLLGDSALYLCASSPQSSGNTIYFGEGSWLTVV.

V and J are TRBV12-3 or TRBV12-4 and TRBJ1-1; TCRdb's D call of TRBD1 is untestable without DNA. CDR3 size: 15 residues. The CDR3 here is CASSRHRGRYTEAFF.

Its frequency marks this clonotype as large. The chain employs TRBV24-1 and TRBJ2-1; TCRdb names TRBD1, which stays unverified in the absence of DNA. Germline lookup yields CDR1 KGHDR and CDR2 SFDVKD. The CDR3 consists of 18 residues. CDR3: CATSDLGGARGAGNEQFF.

The chain couples TRBV12-5 to TRBJ1-4. The CDR3 is made up of 12 amino acids. The germline V gene has CDR1 LGHNT and CDR2 FRNRAP. CDR3 region: CASGFRDEKLFF.

This chain's CDR3 is CASSQVGRRGWETQYF. The gene calls are TRBV4-1 and TRBJ2-5; TCRdb lists TRBD1, though no DNA is available to test this call. Per the germline V gene, CDR1 is MGHRA and CDR2 is YSYEKL. The length of the CDR3 is 16 residues.

By frequency, this clonotype registers medium-sized (0.01 to 0.1%). The V gene is TRBV6-2 or TRBV6-3, the J gene TRBJ2-5. The CDR3 totals 14 residues. The V gene's germline CDR1 is MNHEY and CDR2 SVGEGT. The CDR3 spells CASSYEQVGETQYF.

The rearrangement links TRBV2 to TRBJ1-1; checking the TCRdb D call of TRBD1 is not possible without DNA. This CDR3 spans 14 amino acids. Germline CDR1 reads SNHLY; CDR2 reads FYNNEI. The CDR3: CASSQTTGGTEAFF. The full variable domain, in which reference TRBV2 and TRBJ1-1 provide the parts outside the CDR3, is EPEVTQTPSHQVTQMGQEVILRCVPISNHLYFYWYRQILGQKVEFLVSFYNNEISEKSEIFDDQFSVERPDGSNFTLKIRSTKLEDSAMYFCASSQTTGGTEAFFGQGTRLTVV.

This clonotype is classed as large by frequency. The genes are TRBV6-2 or TRBV6-3 and TRBJ1-2. CDR3 length equals 14 residues. The germline V gene encodes CDR1 MNHEY and CDR2 SVGEGT. CDR3 loop: CASSSNRLRLGYTF.

This clonotype is medium-sized (0.01 to 0.1%) by frequency. This chain joins TRBV7-2 and TRBJ2-2; no DNA is available, so the TRBD1 call from TCRdb remains unchecked. This CDR3 is 15 amino acids long. Looked up from germline, CDR1 is SGHTA and CDR2 is FQGNSA. This CDR3 reads CASVFGGPNTGELFF.

CDR3 in amino acids: CASWNRGYNSPLHF. The rearrangement uses TRBV28 and TRBJ1-6; TCRdb selects TRBD1, and the lack of DNA leaves this call unchecked. The CDR3 is 14 residues long. The V gene's germline CDR1 is MDHEN and CDR2 SYDVKM.

V gene TRBV20-1 combines with J gene TRBJ1-5. CDR3 length: 12 amino acids. The V gene's germline CDR1 is DFQATT and CDR2 SNEGSKA (reference sequence). CDR3 residues: CSASTVNQPQHF.

Considering frequency, this clonotype is medium-sized (0.01 to 0.1%). V is TRBV6-5 and J is TRBJ2-1. The V gene's germline CDR1 is MNHEY and CDR2 SVGAGI. The CDR3 runs 14 residues. The CDR3 here is CASSYTVTLGEQFF.

The chain links TRBV10-3 to TRBJ2-5; TCRdb's assignment of TRBD2 cannot be checked, as there is no DNA. CDR1 is ENHRY and CDR2 is SYGVKD in the germline V gene. CDR3 length: 12 residues. CDR3: CARLAGSETQYF.

This clonotype is called medium-sized based on its frequency. This chain links TRBV5-4 with TRBJ1-2; TCRdb's D call, TRBD1, is unchecked because there is no DNA. CDR1 is SGHNT, CDR2 YYREEE, per germline (reference sequence). This CDR3 region has 15 residues. This chain's CDR3 is CASNRRDRGSYGYTF.

Judged by frequency, this clonotype is medium-sized. The chain couples TRBV12-3 or TRBV12-4 to TRBJ2-3. The CDR3 is made up of 14 amino acids. This chain's CDR3 is CASSLLGNTDTQYF.

This chain links TRBV30 with TRBJ1-4; TCRdb indicates TRBD1, and absent DNA this call remains unverified. Germline V gene data show CDR1 as GTSNPN and CDR2 as SVGIG (reference sequence). The CDR3 is 16 amino acids. The CDR3 is CAWSADRGSPNEKLFF.

This clonotype is medium-sized (0.01 to 0.1%) by frequency. This chain uses TRBV7-9 with TRBJ2-2; TCRdb picks TRBD1, but there is no DNA to check that call. Germline V lookup: CDR1 SEHNR, CDR2 FQNEAQ (reference sequence). The CDR3 is 14 residues long. CDR3 sequence: CASSTGGFTGELFF.

The chain links TRBV7-2 to TRBJ2-7; TCRdb lists TRBD2, though no DNA is available to test this call. This CDR3 contains 13 residues. From germline, CDR1 is SGHTA and CDR2 FQGNSA. CDR3 sequence reads: CASSLLRAGEQYF.

This clonotype is labeled large based on frequency. This chain uses TRBV19 with TRBJ2-2; as DNA is missing, the TRBD1 call by TCRdb cannot be tested. CDR3 length equals 16 residues. Germline V lookup: CDR1 LNHDA, CDR2 SQIVND (reference sequence). CDR3 region: CASSIATTGYTGELFF.

The chain couples TRBV4-1 to TRBJ2-4; TCRdb designates TRBD2, a call that cannot be tested without DNA. CDR1 and CDR2 from the germline V gene are MGHRA and YSYEKL. This CDR3 has 17 amino acids. CDR3 sequence reads: CASSQGGLAGGSNIQYF.

The chain is built from TRBV20-1 and TRBJ1-6; TCRdb's D gene call, TRBD1, goes unchecked for lack of DNA. CDR1 is DFQATT and CDR2 is SNEGSKA in the germline V gene (reference sequence). This CDR3 contains 13 residues. The CDR3 loop is CSARVGTHSPLHF.

Judged by frequency, this clonotype is medium-sized (0.01 to 0.1%). The rearrangement uses TRBV19 and TRBJ2-7; no DNA is available, so the TRBD1 call from TCRdb remains unchecked. The CDR3 extends over 14 amino acids. From germline, CDR1 is LNHDA and CDR2 SQIVND (reference sequence). CDR3 sequence reads: CASSISGQLYEQYF.

V gene TRBV18 combines with J gene TRBJ2-5; TCRdb outputs TRBD1, but without DNA this stays unchecked. Germline V CDR1 and CDR2: KGHSH, LQKENI. This CDR3 has 14 residues. CDR3 region: CASSPYDLSETQYF.

Its frequency marks this clonotype as medium-sized (0.01 to 0.1%). The gene calls are TRBV28 and TRBJ1-6. The CDR3 loop spans 14 amino acids. The germline gives CDR1 MDHEN, CDR2 SYDVKM. The CDR3 loop is CASRIPSYNSPLHF.

This clonotype registers large (0.1 to 1%) by frequency. The gene calls are TRBV7-2 and TRBJ2-2; the TRBD1 assignment by TCRdb is unverifiable without DNA. Looked up from germline, CDR1 is SGHTA and CDR2 is FQGNSA. This CDR3 has 14 amino acids. The CDR3 sequence: CASSLGGSTGELFF.

This clonotype ranks as large in terms of frequency. The CDR3 is CASSRGFYYGYTF. The rearrangement links TRBV19 to TRBJ1-2. Germline V gene sequence: CDR1 LNHDA, CDR2 SQIVND (reference sequence). The CDR3 totals 13 residues.

The chain is built from TRBV14 and TRBJ2-2; TCRdb selects TRBD2, and the lack of DNA leaves this call unchecked. CDR1 and CDR2 from the germline V gene are SGHDN and FVKESK. The CDR3 totals 16 residues. This CDR3 reads CASSPSGVPNTGELFF.